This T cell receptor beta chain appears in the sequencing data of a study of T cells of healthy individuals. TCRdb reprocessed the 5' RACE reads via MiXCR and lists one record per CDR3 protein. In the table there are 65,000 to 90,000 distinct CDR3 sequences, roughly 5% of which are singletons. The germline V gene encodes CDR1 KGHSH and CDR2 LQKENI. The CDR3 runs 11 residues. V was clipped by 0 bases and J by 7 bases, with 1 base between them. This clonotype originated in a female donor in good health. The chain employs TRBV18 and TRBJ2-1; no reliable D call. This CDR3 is CASSPPNEQFF. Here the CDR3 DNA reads TGTGCCAGCTCACCACCGAATGAGCAGTTCTTC.